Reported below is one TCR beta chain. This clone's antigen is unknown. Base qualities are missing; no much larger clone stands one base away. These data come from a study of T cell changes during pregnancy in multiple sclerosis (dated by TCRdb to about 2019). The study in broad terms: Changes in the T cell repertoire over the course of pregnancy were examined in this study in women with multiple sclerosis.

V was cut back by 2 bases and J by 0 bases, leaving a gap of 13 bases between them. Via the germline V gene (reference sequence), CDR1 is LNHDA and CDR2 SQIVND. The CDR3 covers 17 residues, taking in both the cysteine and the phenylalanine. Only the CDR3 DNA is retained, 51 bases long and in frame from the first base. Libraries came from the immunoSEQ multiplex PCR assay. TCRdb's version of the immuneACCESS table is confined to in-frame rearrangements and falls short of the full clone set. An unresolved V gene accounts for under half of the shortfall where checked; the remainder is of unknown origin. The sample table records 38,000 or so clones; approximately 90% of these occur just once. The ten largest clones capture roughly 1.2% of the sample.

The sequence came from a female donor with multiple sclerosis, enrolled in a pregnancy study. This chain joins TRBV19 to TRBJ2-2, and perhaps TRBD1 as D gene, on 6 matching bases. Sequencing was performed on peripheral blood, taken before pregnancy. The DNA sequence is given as TGTGCCAGTAGTATACTAGTAGGGGGATCGAACACCGGGGAGCTGTTTTTT. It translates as CASSILVGGSNTGELFF. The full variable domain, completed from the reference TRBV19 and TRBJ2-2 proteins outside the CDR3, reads DGGITQSPKYLFRKEGQNVTLSCEQNLNHDAMYWYRQDPGQGLRLIYYSQIVNDFQKGDIAEGYSVSREKKESFPLTVTSAQKNPTAFYLCASSILVGGSNTGELFFGEGSRLTVL.